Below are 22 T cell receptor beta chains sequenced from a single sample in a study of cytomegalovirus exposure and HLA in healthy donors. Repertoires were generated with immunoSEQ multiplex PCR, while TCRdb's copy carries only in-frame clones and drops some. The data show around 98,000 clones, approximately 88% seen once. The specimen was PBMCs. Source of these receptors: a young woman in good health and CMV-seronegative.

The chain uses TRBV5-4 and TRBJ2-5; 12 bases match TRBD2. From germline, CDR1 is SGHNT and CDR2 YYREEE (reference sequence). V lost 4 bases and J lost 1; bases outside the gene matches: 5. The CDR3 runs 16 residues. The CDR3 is CASSRTSGTSQETQYF. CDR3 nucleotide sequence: TGTGCCAGCAGCCGGACTAGCGGGACATCCCAAGAGACCCAGTACTTC.

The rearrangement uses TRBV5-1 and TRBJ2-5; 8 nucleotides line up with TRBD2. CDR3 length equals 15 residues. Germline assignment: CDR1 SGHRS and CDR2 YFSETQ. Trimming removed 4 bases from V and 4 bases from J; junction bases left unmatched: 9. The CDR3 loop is CASSPGIAGSETQYF. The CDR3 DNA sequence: TGCGCCAGCAGCCCGGGGATAGCGGGATCAGAGACCCAGTACTTC.

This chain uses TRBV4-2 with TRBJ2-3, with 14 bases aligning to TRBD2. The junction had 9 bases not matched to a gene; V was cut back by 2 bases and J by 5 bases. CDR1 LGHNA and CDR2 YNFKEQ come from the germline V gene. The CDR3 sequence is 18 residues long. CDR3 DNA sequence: TGTGCCAGCAGCCAAACTATCGGGACTAGCGGGGGTGTAGATACGCAGTATTTT. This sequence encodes CASSQTIGTSGGVDTQYF.

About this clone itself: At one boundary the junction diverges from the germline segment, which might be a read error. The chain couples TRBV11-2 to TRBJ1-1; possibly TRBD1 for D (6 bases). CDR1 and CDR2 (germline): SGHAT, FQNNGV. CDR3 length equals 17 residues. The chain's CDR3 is CASSRPGGGGGNPEAFF. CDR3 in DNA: TGTGCCAGCAGCCGCCCCGGGGGCGGGGGAGGGAACCCTGAAGCTTTCTTT.

The CDR3 bases are TGTGCCAGCAGCCAGCAAGAGACCCAGTACTTC. Translation: CASSQQETQYF. The chain links TRBV7-2 to TRBJ2-5; no firm D call. V lost 5 bases, J lost 2 bases, and 3 bases lay in between. There are 11 residues in the CDR3. CDR1 and CDR2 from the germline V gene are SGHTA and FQGNSA.

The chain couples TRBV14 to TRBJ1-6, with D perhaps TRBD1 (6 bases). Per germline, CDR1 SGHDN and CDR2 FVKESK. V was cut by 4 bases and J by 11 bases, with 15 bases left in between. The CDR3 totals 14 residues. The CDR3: CASSPTQGFTPLHF. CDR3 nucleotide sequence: TGTGCCAGCAGCCCAACACAGGGTTTTACACCCCTCCACTTT.

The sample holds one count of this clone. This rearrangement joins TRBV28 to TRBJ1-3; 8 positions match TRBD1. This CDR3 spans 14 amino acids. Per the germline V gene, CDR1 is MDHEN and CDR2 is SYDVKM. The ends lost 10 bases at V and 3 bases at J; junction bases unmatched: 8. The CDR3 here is CATATGAVGNTIYF. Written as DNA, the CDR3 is TGTGCCACCGCGACAGGGGCCGTTGGAAACACCATATATTTT.

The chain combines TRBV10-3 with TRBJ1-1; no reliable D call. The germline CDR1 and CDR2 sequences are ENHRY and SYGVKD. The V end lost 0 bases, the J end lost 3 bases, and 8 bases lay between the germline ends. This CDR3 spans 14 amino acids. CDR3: CAISESVAYTEAFF. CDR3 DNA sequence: TGTGCCATCAGTGAGTCGGTCGCGTACACTGAAGCTTTCTTT.

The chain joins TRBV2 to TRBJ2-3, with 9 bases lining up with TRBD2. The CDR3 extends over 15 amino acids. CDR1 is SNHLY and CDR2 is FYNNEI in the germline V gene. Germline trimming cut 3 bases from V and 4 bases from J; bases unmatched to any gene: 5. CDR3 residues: CASSEGLAGADTQYF. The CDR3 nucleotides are TGTGCCAGCAGTGAGGGATTAGCGGGAGCAGATACGCAGTATTTT.

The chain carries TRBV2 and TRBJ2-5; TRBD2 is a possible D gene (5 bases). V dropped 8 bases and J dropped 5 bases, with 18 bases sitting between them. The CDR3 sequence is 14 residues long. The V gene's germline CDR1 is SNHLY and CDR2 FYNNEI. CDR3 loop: CASSSARGLETQYF. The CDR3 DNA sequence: TGTGCCAGCTCGTCGGCTCGAGGGTTGGAGACCCAGTACTTC.

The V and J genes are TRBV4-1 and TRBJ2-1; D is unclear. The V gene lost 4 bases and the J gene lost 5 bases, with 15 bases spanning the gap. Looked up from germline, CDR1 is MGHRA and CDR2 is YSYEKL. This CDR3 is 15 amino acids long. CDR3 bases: TGCGCCAGCAGCCCCCTACGGTCTGTTCACAATGAGCAGTTCTTC. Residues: CASSPLRSVHNEQFF.

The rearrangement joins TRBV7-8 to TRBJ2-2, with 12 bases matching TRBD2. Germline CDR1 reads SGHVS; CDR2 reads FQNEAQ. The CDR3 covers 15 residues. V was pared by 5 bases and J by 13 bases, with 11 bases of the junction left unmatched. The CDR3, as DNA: TGTGCCAGCAGCCCTTCCCCACTAGCGGGGGGACTGCTGTTTTTT. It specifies CASSPSPLAGGLLFF.

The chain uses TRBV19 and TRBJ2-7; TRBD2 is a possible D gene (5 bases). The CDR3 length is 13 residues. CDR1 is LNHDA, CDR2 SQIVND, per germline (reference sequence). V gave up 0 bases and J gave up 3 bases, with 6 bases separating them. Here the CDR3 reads CASSIDGVYEQYF. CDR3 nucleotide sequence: TGTGCCAGTAGTATAGACGGGGTCTACGAGCAGTACTTC.

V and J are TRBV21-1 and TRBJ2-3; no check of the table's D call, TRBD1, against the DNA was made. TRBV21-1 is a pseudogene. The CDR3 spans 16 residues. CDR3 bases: TGTGCCAGCAGCAATATACCGACAGGGGAAGCAGATACGCAGTATTTT. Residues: CASSNIPTGEADTQYF.

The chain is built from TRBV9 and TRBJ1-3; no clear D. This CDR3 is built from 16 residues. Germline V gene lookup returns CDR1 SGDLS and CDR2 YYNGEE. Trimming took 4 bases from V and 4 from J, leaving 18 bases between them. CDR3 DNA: TGTGCCAGCAGCCCCCGGGTTGCTCTGCCCGGAAACACCATATATTTT. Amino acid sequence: CASSPRVALPGNTIYF. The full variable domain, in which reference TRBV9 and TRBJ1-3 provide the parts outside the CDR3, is DSGVTQTPKHLITATGQRVTLRCSPRSGDLSVYWYQQSLDQGLQFLIQYYNGEERAKGNILERFSAQQFPDLHSELNLSSLELGDSALYFCASSPRVALPGNTIYFGEGSWLTVV.

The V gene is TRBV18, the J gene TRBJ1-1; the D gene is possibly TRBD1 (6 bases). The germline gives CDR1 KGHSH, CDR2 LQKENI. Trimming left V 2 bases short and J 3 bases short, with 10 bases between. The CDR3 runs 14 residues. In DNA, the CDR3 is TGTGCCAGCTCACCAGCAGGGGCGGACACTGAAGCTTTCTTT. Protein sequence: CASSPAGADTEAFF.

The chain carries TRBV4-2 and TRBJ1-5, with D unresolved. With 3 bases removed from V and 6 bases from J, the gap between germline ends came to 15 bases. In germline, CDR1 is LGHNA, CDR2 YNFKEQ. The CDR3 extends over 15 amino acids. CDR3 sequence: CASSQATERSQPQHF. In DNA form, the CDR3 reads TGTGCCAGCAGCCAGGCGACGGAAAGGAGTCAGCCCCAGCATTTT.

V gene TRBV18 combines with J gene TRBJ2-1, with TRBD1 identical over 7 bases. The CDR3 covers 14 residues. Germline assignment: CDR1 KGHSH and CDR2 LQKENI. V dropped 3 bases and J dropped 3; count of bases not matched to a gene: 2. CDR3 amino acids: CASSPRTGYNEQFF. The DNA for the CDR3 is TGTGCCAGCTCACCGCGGACAGGCTACAATGAGCAGTTCTTC.

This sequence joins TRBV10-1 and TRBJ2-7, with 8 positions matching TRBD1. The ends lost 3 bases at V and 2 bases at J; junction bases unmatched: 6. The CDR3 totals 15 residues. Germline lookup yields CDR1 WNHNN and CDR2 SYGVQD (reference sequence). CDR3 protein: CASSESGQGTYEQYF. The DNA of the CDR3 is TGCGCCAGCAGTGAATCTGGACAGGGAACCTACGAGCAGTACTTC.

The chain's CDR3 is CASRIDSSYNEQFF. CDR3 nucleotides: TGTGCCAGCAGAATTGATAGCTCCTACAATGAGCAGTTCTTC. This chain joins TRBV28 and TRBJ2-1; the D is unclear. The CDR3 runs 14 residues. Germline V gene data show CDR1 as MDHEN and CDR2 as SYDVKM. V dropped 6 bases and J dropped 0 bases, with 9 bases sitting between them.

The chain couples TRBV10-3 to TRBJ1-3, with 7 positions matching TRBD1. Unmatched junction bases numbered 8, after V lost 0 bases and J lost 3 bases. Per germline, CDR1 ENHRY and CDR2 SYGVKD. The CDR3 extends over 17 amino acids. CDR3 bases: TGTGCCATCAGTGAGTCCCGGGCAGGGGGTCGTGGAAACACCATATATTTT. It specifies CAISESRAGGRGNTIYF.

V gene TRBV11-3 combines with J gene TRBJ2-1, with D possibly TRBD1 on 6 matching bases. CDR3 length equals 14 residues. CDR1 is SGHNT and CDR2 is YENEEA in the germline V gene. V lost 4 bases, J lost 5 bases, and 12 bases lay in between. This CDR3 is CASSSDRKDNEQFF. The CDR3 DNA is TGTGCCAGCAGCTCGGACAGAAAAGACAATGAGCAGTTCTTC.